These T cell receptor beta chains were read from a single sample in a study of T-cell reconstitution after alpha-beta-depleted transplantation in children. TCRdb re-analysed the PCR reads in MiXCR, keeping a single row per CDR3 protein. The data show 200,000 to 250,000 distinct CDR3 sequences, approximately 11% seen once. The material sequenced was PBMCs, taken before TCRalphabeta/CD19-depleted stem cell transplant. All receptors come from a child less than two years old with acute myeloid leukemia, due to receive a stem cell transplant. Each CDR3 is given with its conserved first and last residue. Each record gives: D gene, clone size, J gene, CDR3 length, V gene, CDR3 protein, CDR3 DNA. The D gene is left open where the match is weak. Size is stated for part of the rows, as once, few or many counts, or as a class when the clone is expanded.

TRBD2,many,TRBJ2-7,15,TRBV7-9,CASSLVGGGSYEQYF,TGTGCCAGCAGCTTAGTGGGCGGGGGCTCCTACGAGCAGTACTTC
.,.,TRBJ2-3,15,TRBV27,CASSFQTSSTDTQYF,TGTGCCAGCAGTTTCCAAACCTCTAGCACAGATACGCAGTATTTT
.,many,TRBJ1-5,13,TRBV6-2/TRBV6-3,CASSYFGSQPQHF,TGTGCCAGCAGTTACTTTGGTAGTCAGCCCCAGCATTTT
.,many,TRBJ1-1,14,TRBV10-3,CAISVLPDEGEAFF,TGTGCCATCAGTGTGCTTCCGGACGAAGGCGAAGCTTTCTTT
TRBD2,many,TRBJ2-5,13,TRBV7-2,CASSFRLAETQYF,TGTGCCAGCAGCTTTCGACTAGCTGAGACCCAGTACTTC
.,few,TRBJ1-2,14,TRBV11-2,CASSPNTGFDGYTF,TGTGCCAGCAGCCCAAATACAGGGTTCGATGGCTACACCTTC
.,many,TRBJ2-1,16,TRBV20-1,CSARDWEAALPNEQFF,TGCAGTGCTAGAGACTGGGAGGCGGCCCTACCTAATGAGCAGTTCTTC
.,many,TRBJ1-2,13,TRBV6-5,CASRLRGTYGYTF,TGTGCCAGCAGGCTTCGGGGGACTTATGGCTACACCTTC
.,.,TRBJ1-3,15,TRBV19,CASSIGLQGGNTIYF,TGTGCCAGTAGTATCGGACTGCAGGGTGGAAACACCATATATTTT
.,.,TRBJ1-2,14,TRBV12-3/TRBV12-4,CANSLGGRAIGYTF,TGTGCCAACAGCCTGGGTGGGCGGGCTATTGGCTACACCTTC
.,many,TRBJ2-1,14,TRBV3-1,CASGWGPFPNEQFF,TGTGCCAGCGGGTGGGGGCCCTTCCCCAATGAGCAGTTCTTC
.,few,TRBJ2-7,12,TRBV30,CAWSIVRWEQYF,TGTGCCTGGAGTATCGTCCGGTGGGAGCAGTACTTC
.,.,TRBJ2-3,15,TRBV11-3,CASSLVGRTPDTQYF,TGTGCCAGCAGCTTAGTCGGACGGACTCCAGATACGCAGTATTTT
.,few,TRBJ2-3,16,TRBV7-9,CASSLLGSSFTDTQYF,TGTGCCAGCAGCTTACTGGGCAGCTCCTTCACAGATACGCAGTATTTT
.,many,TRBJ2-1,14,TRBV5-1,CASSEPGGYNEQFF,TGCGCCAGCAGCGAGCCTGGGGGTTACAATGAGCAGTTCTTC
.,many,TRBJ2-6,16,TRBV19,CASESAGTSGANVLTF,TGTGCCAGCGAGAGTGCCGGGACCTCTGGGGCCAACGTCCTGACTTTC
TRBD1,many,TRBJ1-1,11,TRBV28,CAIQGDTEAFF,TGTGCCATACAGGGGGACACTGAAGCTTTCTTT
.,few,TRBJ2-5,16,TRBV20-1,CSAFPYEQGEWETQYF,TGCAGTGCTTTCCCATACGAACAGGGTGAATGGGAGACCCAGTACTTC
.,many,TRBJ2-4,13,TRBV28,CASSLYGGNIQYF,TGTGCCAGCAGTTTGTATGGGGGAAACATTCAGTACTTC
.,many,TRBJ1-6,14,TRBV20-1,CSARVPSPNSPLHF,TGCAGTGCTAGAGTACCCAGCCCGAATTCACCCCTCCACTTT
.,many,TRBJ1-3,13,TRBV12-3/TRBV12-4,CASSFEVGNTIYF,TGTGCCAGCAGTTTCGAAGTCGGAAACACCATATATTTT
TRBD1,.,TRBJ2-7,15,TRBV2,CASSRAGTGGYEQYF,TGTGCCAGCTCAAGAGCCGGGACAGGGGGTTACGAGCAGTACTTC
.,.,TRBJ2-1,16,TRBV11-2,CAGSRQSISSYNEQFF,TGTGCCGGCAGCCGGCAATCTATAAGCTCCTACAATGAGCAGTTCTTC
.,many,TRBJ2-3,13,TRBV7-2,CASSLSGRDTQYF,TGTGCCAGCAGCCTCTCCGGTAGGGATACGCAGTATTTT
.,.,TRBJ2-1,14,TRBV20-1,CSGTEGAFYHGQFF,TGCAGTGGTACAGAAGGGGCCTTCTACCATGGGCAGTTCTTC
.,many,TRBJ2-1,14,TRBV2,CASSAGLSYNEQFF,TGTGCCAGCAGCGCGGGGCTTTCCTACAATGAGCAGTTCTTC
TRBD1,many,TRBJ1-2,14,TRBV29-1,CSVEQGSANYGYTF,TGCAGCGTAGAACAGGGGTCGGCTAACTATGGCTACACCTTC
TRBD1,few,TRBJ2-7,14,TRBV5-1,CASRPGQGSYEQYF,TGCGCCAGCAGACCAGGACAGGGCTCCTACGAGCAGTACTTC
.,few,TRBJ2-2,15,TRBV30,CAWSVLSGPTGELFF,TGTGCCTGGAGTGTACTTTCAGGTCCGACCGGGGAGCTGTTTTTT
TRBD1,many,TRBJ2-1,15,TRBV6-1,CASRTGGVPYNEQFF,TGTGCCAGCAGGACAGGGGGTGTCCCCTACAATGAGCAGTTCTTC
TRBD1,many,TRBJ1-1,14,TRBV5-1,CASSSGQGHTEAFF,TGCGCCAGCAGCTCCGGACAGGGCCACACTGAAGCTTTCTTT
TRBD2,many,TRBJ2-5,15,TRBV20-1,CSANPSGGAGETQYF,TGCAGTGCTAATCCTAGCGGGGGGGCCGGAGAGACCCAGTACTTC
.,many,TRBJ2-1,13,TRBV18,CASSLQGSGEQFF,TGTGCCAGCTCGCTTCAGGGGTCTGGTGAGCAGTTCTTC
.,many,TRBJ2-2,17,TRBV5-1,CASSLVAAASNTGELFF,TGCGCCAGCAGCTTGGTAGCGGCAGCCTCGAACACCGGGGAGCTGTTTTTT
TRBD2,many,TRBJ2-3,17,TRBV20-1,CSARPLLAGGQADTQYF,TGCAGTGCTAGACCACTACTAGCGGGAGGGCAGGCAGATACGCAGTATTTT
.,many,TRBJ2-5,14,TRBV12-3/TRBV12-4,CASSPRWRLDTQYF,TGTGCCAGCAGTCCCCGTTGGAGGCTAGATACCCAGTACTTC
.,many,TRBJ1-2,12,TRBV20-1,CSVREANYGYTF,TGCAGTGTCCGGGAGGCTAACTATGGCTACACCTTC
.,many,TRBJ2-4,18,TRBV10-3,CAISESPAPRIAKNIQYF,TGTGCCATCAGTGAGTCTCCCGCGCCCCGAATAGCCAAAAACATTCAGTACTTC
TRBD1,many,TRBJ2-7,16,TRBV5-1,CASSMGTGPISYEQYF,TGCGCCAGCAGCATGGGGACAGGGCCAATCTCCTACGAGCAGTACTTC
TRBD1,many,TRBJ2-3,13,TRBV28,CASRTGGTDTQYF,TGTGCCAGTCGGACAGGGGGCACAGATACGCAGTATTTT
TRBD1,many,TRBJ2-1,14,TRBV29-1,CSVAGTGGYNEQFF,TGCAGCGTTGCCGGGACAGGGGGCTACAATGAGCAGTTCTTC
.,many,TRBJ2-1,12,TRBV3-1,CASSQGTPEQFF,TGTGCCAGCAGCCAAGGGACTCCTGAGCAGTTCTTC
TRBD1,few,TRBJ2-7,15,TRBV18,CASSPGTGSSYEQYF,TGTGCCAGCTCACCCGGGACAGGGAGTTCCTACGAGCAGTACTTC
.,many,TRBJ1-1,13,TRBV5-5,CASSWWGSDEAFF,TGTGCCAGCAGCTGGTGGGGATCGGATGAAGCTTTCTTT
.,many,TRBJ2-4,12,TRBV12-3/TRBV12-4,CASRANSDIQYF,TGTGCCAGCAGAGCGAACAGTGACATTCAGTACTTC
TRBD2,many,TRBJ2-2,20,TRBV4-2,CASSLSRTSGRATNTGELFF,TGTGCCAGCAGCCTCTCTCGGACTAGCGGGAGGGCCACGAACACCGGGGAGCTGTTTTTT
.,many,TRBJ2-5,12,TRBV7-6,CASSRTQETQYF,TGTGCCAGCAGCAGGACACAAGAGACCCAGTACTTC
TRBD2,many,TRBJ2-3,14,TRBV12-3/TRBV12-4,CASSGTRWADTQYF,TGTGCCAGCAGCGGGACTAGGTGGGCAGATACGCAGTATTTT
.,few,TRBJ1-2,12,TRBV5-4,CASSFGGNGYTF,TGTGCCAGCAGCTTTGGAGGGAATGGCTACACCTTC
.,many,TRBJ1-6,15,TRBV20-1,CSAREDTVVGSPLHF,TGCAGTGCTAGAGAGGACACGGTTGTTGGTTCACCCCTCCACTTT
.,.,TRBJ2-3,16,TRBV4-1,CASSHHAIRDTDTQYF,TGCGCCAGCAGCCACCATGCGATTAGGGACACAGATACGCAGTATTTT
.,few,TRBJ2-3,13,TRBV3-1,CASSHRRGDTQYF,TGTGCCAGCAGCCACCGCCGGGGGGATACGCAGTATTTT
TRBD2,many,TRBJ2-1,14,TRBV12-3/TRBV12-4,CASTIAGRYNEQFF,TGTGCCAGCACTATAGCGGGAAGGTACAATGAGCAGTTCTTC
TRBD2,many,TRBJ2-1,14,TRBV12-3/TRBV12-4,CASSESGGKNEQFF,TGTGCCAGCAGTGAAAGCGGGGGGAAGAATGAGCAGTTCTTC
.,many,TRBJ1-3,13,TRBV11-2,CASSFGRGNTIYF,TGTGCCAGCAGCTTTGGGCGAGGAAACACCATATATTTT
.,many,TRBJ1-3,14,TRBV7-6,CASSLHGAGNTIYF,TGTGCCAGCAGCCTCCACGGGGCTGGAAACACCATATATTTT
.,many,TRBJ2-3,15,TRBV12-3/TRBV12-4,CASKDPGTAKDTQYF,TGTGCCAGCAAAGACCCCGGGACCGCTAAGGATACGCAGTATTTT
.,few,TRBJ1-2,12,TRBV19,CASKQVDYGHTF,TGTGCCAGCAAACAGGTTGACTATGGCCACACCTTC
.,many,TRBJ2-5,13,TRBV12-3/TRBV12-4,CASSFGLDRAQYF,TGTGCCAGCAGTTTCGGTCTGGATAGGGCCCAGTACTTC